A selection of T cell receptor beta chains follows, all from one sample in a study of blood T cell repertoires in COVID-19. Repertoires were generated with immunoSEQ multiplex PCR, while TCRdb's copy carries only in-frame clones and drops some. The sample shows around 30,000 clones, 89% of them seen only once. The sequenced material came from peripheral blood. Receptors originate from a woman aged 35 to 49 with active or convalescent COVID-19. Both conserved end residues are part of each CDR3.

J: TRBJ1-4; V: TRBV7-8; CDR3: CASSSVQGGRGEKLFF
J: TRBJ1-5; V: TRBV19; CDR3: CASTGNRGSGNQPQHF
J: TRBJ2-7; V: TRBV4-3; CDR3: CASSQEGLAGGHFEQYF
J: TRBJ2-1; V: TRBV27; CDR3: CASSLSNNEQFF
J: TRBJ2-2; V: TRBV5-1; CDR3: CASSLGQAGTGELFF
J: TRBJ1-1; V: TRBV2; CDR3: CASNRANTEAFF
J: TRBJ1-2; V: TRBV6-5; CDR3: CASRPDSSRGYTF
J: TRBJ1-5; V: TRBV7-8; CDR3: CASSLVATSNQPQHF
J: TRBJ2-1; V: TRBV29-1; CDR3: CSAGNWEWGNEQFF
J: TRBJ2-3; V: TRBV9; CDR3: CASSVAGIAGRLGDTQYF
J: TRBJ2-1; V: TRBV7-3; CDR3: CASSWGTSGGEQFF
J: TRBJ2-4; V: TRBV5-6; CDR3: CASSRLAGDKNIQYF
J: TRBJ1-1; V: TRBV28; CDR3: CASSWKGKSGGNTEAFF
J: TRBJ2-7; V: TRBV4-1; CDR3: CASSQAAAGSYEQYF
J: TRBJ2-7; V: TRBV27; CDR3: CASSSPGGGEQYF
J: TRBJ1-1; V: TRBV7-3; CDR3: CASSLKAGGTEAFF
J: TRBJ2-3; V: TRBV14; CDR3: CASSEADTQYF
J: TRBJ1-1; V: TRBV10-3; CDR3: CAISEFGGHTEAFF
J: TRBJ1-5; V: TRBV6-4; CDR3: CAKSVGQVDQPQHF
J: TRBJ2-5; V: TRBV5-1; CDR3: CASSLGVQETQYF
J: TRBJ1-1; V: TRBV10-3; CDR3: CAISFSAAPDTEAFF
J: TRBJ1-3; V: TRBV7-8; CDR3: CASSLAGQGRNTIYF
J: TRBJ2-3; V: TRBV19; CDR3: CASSPRRGRTTDTQYF
J: TRBJ1-1; V: TRBV5-1; CDR3: CASSLGGRGNTEAFF
J: TRBJ1-2; V: TRBV5-5; CDR3: CASSPWDRNYGYTF
J: TRBJ1-5; V: TRBV6-6; CDR3: CASSWGEGGQPQHF
J: TRBJ2-7; V: TRBV18; CDR3: CASSPPGTSRNSYEQYF
J: TRBJ2-1; V: TRBV6-5; CDR3: CASSYSPVRSQKIF
J: TRBJ2-7; V: TRBV6-2/TRBV6-3; CDR3: CASSSYGQADYEQYF
J: TRBJ2-2; V: TRBV13; CDR3: CASSLGQNTGELFF
J: TRBJ2-7; V: TRBV5-6; CDR3: CASSFGVGHYEQYF
J: TRBJ2-1; V: TRBV19; CDR3: CASSRTSGRRNEQFF
J: TRBJ1-1; V: TRBV27; CDR3: CASSFRGNTEAFF
J: TRBJ1-1; V: TRBV11-3; CDR3: CASSPAPGMNTEAFF
J: TRBJ1-2; V: TRBV7-2; CDR3: CASSFDSFGYTF
J: TRBJ2-3; V: TRBV18; CDR3: CASSHLAQGNTDTQYF
J: TRBJ2-3; V: TRBV6-1; CDR3: CASSGQGASGTDTQYF
J: TRBJ2-1; V: TRBV11-3; CDR3: CASSYSGGPGEQFF
J: TRBJ2-6; V: TRBV5-1; CDR3: CASSLVLKDGGYLGSGANVLTF
J: TRBJ1-5; V: TRBV6-6; CDR3: CASSLPAEPQHF